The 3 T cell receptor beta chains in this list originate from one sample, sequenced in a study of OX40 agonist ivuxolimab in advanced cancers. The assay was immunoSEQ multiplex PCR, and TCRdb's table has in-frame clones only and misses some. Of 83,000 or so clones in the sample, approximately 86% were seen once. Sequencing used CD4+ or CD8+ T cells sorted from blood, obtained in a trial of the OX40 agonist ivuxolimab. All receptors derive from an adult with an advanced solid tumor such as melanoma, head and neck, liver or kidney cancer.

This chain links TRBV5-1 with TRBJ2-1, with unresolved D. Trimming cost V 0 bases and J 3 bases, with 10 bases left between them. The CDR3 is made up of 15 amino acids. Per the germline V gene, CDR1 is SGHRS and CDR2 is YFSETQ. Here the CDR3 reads CASSLERALYNEQFF. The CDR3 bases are TGCGCCAGCAGCTTGGAAAGGGCGCTCTACAATGAGCAGTTCTTC.

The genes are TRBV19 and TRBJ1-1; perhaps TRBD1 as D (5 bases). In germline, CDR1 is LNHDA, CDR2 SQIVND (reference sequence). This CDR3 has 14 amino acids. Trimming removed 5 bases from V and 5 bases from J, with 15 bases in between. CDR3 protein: CASSPRGGFTEAFF. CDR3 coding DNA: TGTGCCAGTAGTCCGAGGGGAGGTTTTACTGAAGCTTTCTTT.

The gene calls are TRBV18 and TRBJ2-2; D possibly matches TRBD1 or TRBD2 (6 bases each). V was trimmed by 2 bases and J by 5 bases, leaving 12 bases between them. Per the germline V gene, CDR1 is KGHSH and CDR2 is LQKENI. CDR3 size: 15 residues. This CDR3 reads CASSPSQGGTGELFF. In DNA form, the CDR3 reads TGTGCCAGCTCACCATCACAGGGAGGAACCGGGGAGCTGTTTTTT.